The source of this T cell receptor (beta chain) is a study of cytomegalovirus exposure and HLA in healthy donors. Notes on the study in general: It was taken for granted in presence/absence analyses that sequencing depth across donors was roughly uniform.

PCR employed 60 Vbeta and 13 Jbeta primers. Using immunoSEQ multiplex PCR, the repertoire was profiled, and TCRdb retains in-frame clones only, with some absent. The repertoire has roughly 150,000 clones, approximately 75% of them found once; the top ten carry 1.5% to 2%. This clone was seen a handful of times. The antigen is undetermined. CDR1 is LNHNV, CDR2 YYDKDF, per germline (reference sequence). The CDR3 covers 16 residues. Trimming cost V 0 bases and J 0 bases, with 12 bases left between them. The genes are TRBV15 and TRBJ2-7; tentatively, D is TRBD1 (6 bases). The sample comprised PBMCs. This TCR came from a woman between 18 and 29 years old in good health and CMV-seronegative. The CDR3, as DNA: TGTGCCACCAGCAGAGATCTAGGGGGTGGCTCCTACGAGCAGTACTTC. Translating it yields CATSRDLGGGSYEQYF.